Described below is a single TCR beta chain sequence and its context. The PCR was carried out with 60 Vbeta primers and 13 Jbeta primers. Assay: immunoSEQ multiplex PCR; the TCRdb copy retains only in-frame clones and omits some. The table lists around 140,000 clones, around two thirds of them singletons. The entry originates in a study of cytomegalovirus exposure and HLA in healthy donors. Germline CDR1 and CDR2: MDHEN and SYDVKM. V dropped 9 bases and J dropped 0 bases, with 6 bases sitting between them. This CDR3 has 13 amino acids. This receptor was identified in a woman aged 55-75 years in good health and CMV-seropositive. J is TRBJ1-6 and V is TRBV28; D remains unclear. The sequenced sample consisted of PBMCs. The CDR3 loop is CASKNSYNSPLHF. Here the CDR3 DNA reads TGTGCCAGTAAAAACTCCTATAATTCACCCCTCCACTTT.